This paragraph covers one T cell receptor beta chain sequence. The data were produced by immunoSEQ multiplex PCR, yet TCRdb's version contains in-frame clones alone and is incomplete. The repertoire holds 43,000 or so clones, with about nine tenths as singletons. The data were obtained in a study of OX40 agonist ivuxolimab in advanced cancers. The CDR3 length is 15 residues. V was pared by 5 bases and J by 3 bases, with 14 bases between. CDR1 MGHRA and CDR2 YSYEKL come from the germline V gene. Sequenced material: CD4+ or CD8+ T cells sorted from blood, taken in a trial of the OX40 agonist ivuxolimab. The chain joins TRBV4-1 to TRBJ1-5, with D perhaps TRBD1 (5 bases). The receptor was isolated from an adult with an advanced solid tumor such as melanoma, head and neck, liver or kidney cancer. The CDR3 nucleotides read TGCGCCAGCAGCGGGGCCGGGTTCTACAATCAGCCCCAGCATTTT. Its protein product is CASSGAGFYNQPQHF.